This T cell receptor (beta chain) was sequenced in a study of blood T cell repertoires in COVID-19. Trimming pared 2 bases from V and 7 bases from J, leaving 15 bases between. Per the germline V gene, CDR1 is LNHDA and CDR2 is SQIVND (reference sequence). This CDR3 comprises 15 residues. Repertoires were generated with immunoSEQ multiplex PCR, while TCRdb's copy carries only in-frame clones and drops some. The sample contains approximately 450,000 clones, nearly 90% of which appear only once. The TCR was taken from a woman aged 18-29 years with acute COVID-19. This chain links TRBV19 with TRBJ1-5, with unresolved D. What was sequenced was PBMCs or T cells enriched from blood (not recorded which). CDR3 sequence (DNA): TGTGCCAGTAGTATATTAGAGGGTTTACGGCAGCCCCAGCATTTT. It is translated as CASSILEGLRQPQHF.